Below are 23 T cell receptor beta chains sequenced from a single sample in a study of blood T cells in healthy people across ages. Alongside a J-beta primer mix, a sample-barcoded 5' primer served in a second PCR lasting roughly 7 to 11 cycles. TCRdb analysed the 5' RACE reads with MiXCR anew, one entry per CDR3 protein. The table includes fewer than 750,000 distinct CDR3 sequences, approximately 52% detected once. The sequencing input was blood. These TCRs come from a woman of 80 years or more in good health.

This sequence joins TRBV3-1 and TRBJ2-1; TRBD2 matches 11 bases. Trimming took 4 bases from V and 6 from J; bases not matched to a gene: 5. The germline CDR1 and CDR2 sequences are LGHDT and YNNKEL (reference sequence). The CDR3 extends over 15 amino acids. In DNA form, the CDR3 reads TGTGCCAGCAGCCCAGCTAGCGGGGGGACCAATGAGCAGTTCTTC. Its protein product is CASSPASGGTNEQFF.

This clonotype was observed at least ten times. The CDR3 reads CASSMEVNTQYF. In DNA form, the CDR3 reads TGTGCCAGCAGCATGGAGGTAAATACGCAGTATTTT. The chain is built from TRBV28 and TRBJ2-3; tentatively, D is TRBD2 (5 bases). This CDR3 has 12 residues. Germline CDR1 reads MDHEN; CDR2 reads SYDVKM. V was pared by 6 bases and J by 7 bases, with 11 bases between.

The chain uses TRBV28 and TRBJ1-1; 8 nucleotides match TRBD1. Germline CDR1 MDHEN, CDR2 SYDVKM. The V and J ends lost 7 bases and 4 bases, in that order; junction bases with no gene match: 5. The CDR3 sequence is 13 residues long. The CDR3 nucleotides read TGTGCCAGCACCCGGACAGGGTTCACTGAAGCTTTCTTT. It is translated as CASTRTGFTEAFF.

A remark on this clonotype: The germline gene is not matched at one end of the junction; a read error may be the cause. This chain connects TRBV7-2 to TRBJ2-6; no clear D gene. The CDR3 has 15 amino acids. In germline, CDR1 is SGHTA, CDR2 FQGNSA. The CDR3 loop is CAGSVYGSGANVLTF. The CDR3 nucleotides are TGTGCCGGCAGCGTATATGGGTCTGGGGCCAACGTCCTGACTTTC.

This sequence joins TRBV12-3 or TRBV12-4 and TRBJ2-7; 9 nucleotides match TRBD2. V trimming: 5 bases; J trimming: 7 bases; junction bases outside the gene matches: 15. This CDR3 is built from 16 residues. Written as DNA, the CDR3 is TGTGCCAGCAGTCGTACGGGACTAGCCCTGGGCAATGAGCAGTACTTC. As protein: CASSRTGLALGNEQYF.

This clonotype was counted only a few times. The rearrangement links TRBV6-6 to TRBJ1-3, with D perhaps matching TRBD1 (6 bases). Germline-derived CDR1 and CDR2 are MNHNY and SVGAGI (reference sequence). The CDR3 spans 15 residues. Trimming left V 2 bases short and J 4 bases short, with 12 bases between. CDR3 nucleotide sequence: TGTGCCAGCAGTTACATGGGGGGGCCCGGAAACACCATATATTTT. Its protein is CASSYMGGPGNTIYF.

This clonotype was seen at least ten times. The rearrangement uses TRBV5-1 and TRBJ2-1, with D possibly being TRBD1 (6 bases). Germline CDR1 SGHRS, CDR2 YFSETQ. This CDR3 is 14 amino acids long. V gave up 0 bases and J gave up 8 bases, with 12 bases separating them. CDR3 in DNA: TGCGCCAGCAGCTTGGCGAGACAGGTGGATGAGCAGTTCTTC. Translated, it gives CASSLARQVDEQFF.

With regard to this clonotype: A much larger clonotype is one base distant, so this may be a read error. The chain uses TRBV5-1 and TRBJ2-3; D is uncertain. Germline CDR1 SGHRS, CDR2 YFSETQ. With 4 bases removed from V and 3 bases from J, the gap between germline ends came to 12 bases. The CDR3 sequence is 14 residues long. This CDR3 reads CASSVPQKTDTQYF. The CDR3 coding sequence is TGCGCCAGCAGCGTGCCTCAGAAAACAGATACGCAGTATTTT.

This clonotype was observed many times. The rearrangement links TRBV7-2 to TRBJ2-7; possibly TRBD2 for D (5 bases). The germline V and J ends were trimmed by 0 bases and 7 bases, with 10 bases remaining between them. Germline V gene data show CDR1 as SGHTA and CDR2 as FQGNSA. The CDR3 sequence is 13 residues long. The CDR3 DNA sequence: TGTGCCAGCAGCTTAGCGGGAGTAAAGGAGCAGTACTTC. It encodes CASSLAGVKEQYF.

To note about this clonotype: This clone may be a read error of a much larger clone one base away. V and J are TRBV4-2 and TRBJ2-1; 7 bases are shared with TRBD2. Germline lookup yields CDR1 LGHNA and CDR2 YNFKEQ. The CDR3 covers 16 residues. Germline trimming cut 4 bases from V and 7 bases from J; bases unmatched to any gene: 13. CDR3 coding DNA: TGTGCCAGCAGCCCGACGTCTGGCGGGAGATTAAATGAGCAGTTCTTC. Its translation: CASSPTSGGRLNEQFF.

The chain carries TRBV27 and TRBJ2-3; weak D call: TRBD2 (6 bases). Germline V gene sequence: CDR1 MNHEY, CDR2 SMNVEV (reference sequence). This CDR3 has 11 residues. Between the trimmed V and J ends, which lost 8 bases and 8 bases, there was a span of 11 bases. This chain's CDR3 is CASGRRGTQYF. The CDR3 DNA follows: TGTGCCAGCGGCCGGCGGGGTACGCAGTATTTT.

On this clonotype itself: A much larger clonotype is one base distant, so this may be a read error. The V and J genes are TRBV10-3 and TRBJ2-7, with a tentative D call TRBD2 (6 bases). Between the trimmed V and J ends, which lost 9 bases and 7 bases, there was a span of 19 bases. CDR3 size: 13 residues. From germline, CDR1 is ENHRY and CDR2 SYGVKD. The DNA of the CDR3 is TGTGCCATGGGTCGGGAGAACGACAATGAGCAGTACTTC. This codes for CAMGRENDNEQYF.

This sequence joins TRBV5-5 and TRBJ1-4; D remains unclear. V lost 4 bases, J lost 4 bases, and 8 bases lay in between. The CDR3 contains 13 residues. The germline CDR1 and CDR2 sequences are SGHKS and YYEKEE (reference sequence). The DNA of the CDR3 is TGTGCCAGCAGCGCGGTGGGTAATGAAAAACTGTTTTTT. The encoded protein is CASSAVGNEKLFF. Supplemented by reference TRBV5-5 and TRBJ1-4, the full variable domain reads DAGVTQSPTHLIKTRGQQVTLRCSPISGHKSVSWYQQVLGQGPQFIFQYYEKEERGRGNFPDRFSARQFPNYSSELNVNALLLGDSALYLCASSAVGNEKLFFGSGTQLSVL.

The chain carries TRBV4-2 and TRBJ2-1; D not resolved. Germline-derived CDR1 and CDR2 are LGHNA and YNFKEQ. This CDR3 region has 19 residues. V lost 0 bases, J lost 0 bases, and 18 bases lay in between. CDR3 sequence reads: CASSQDPAESWSSYNEQFF. The CDR3 DNA is TGTGCCAGCAGCCAAGACCCCGCTGAGTCCTGGAGCTCCTACAATGAGCAGTTCTTC.

The chain links TRBV5-6 to TRBJ1-5, with 7 nucleotides matching TRBD1. This CDR3 has 14 residues. CDR1 and CDR2 from the germline V gene are SGHDT and YYEEEE. V lost 4 bases to trimming and J lost 1 base; unmatched junction nucleotides: 2. The CDR3 is CASSKGGSNQPQHF. The CDR3 DNA follows: TGTGCCAGCAGCAAAGGGGGCAGCAATCAGCCCCAGCATTTT.

This clonotype was picked up a small number of times. The chain carries TRBV28 and TRBJ1-2; TRBD1 might be the D (5 bases). The CDR3 is made up of 16 amino acids. In germline, CDR1 is MDHEN, CDR2 SYDVKM. Trimming left V 5 bases short and J 4 bases short, with 20 bases between. CDR3: CASSPAWGRVGYGYTF. The CDR3 bases are TGTGCCAGCAGTCCCGCGTGGGGCAGGGTCGGCTATGGCTACACCTTC.

V usage is TRBV20-1 and J usage is TRBJ1-2, with TRBD1 as a possible D gene (5 bases). V gave up 0 bases and J gave up 0 bases, with 8 bases separating them. This CDR3 is 14 amino acids long. Germline V gene lookup returns CDR1 DFQATT and CDR2 SNEGSKA (reference sequence). This chain's CDR3 is CSAREGVANYGYTF. The CDR3 DNA is TGCAGTGCTAGAGAGGGGGTAGCTAACTATGGCTACACCTTC.

With respect to this clonotype: This clone may be a read error of a much larger clone one base away. The genes are TRBV29-1 and TRBJ2-3; D gene ambiguous. Germline CDR1 is SQVTM and CDR2 is ANQGSEA. The CDR3 is 13 amino acids. CDR3 sequence reads: CSVPGPRTDTRYF. CDR3 DNA: TGCAGCGTTCCGGGCCCACGCACAGATACGCGGTATTTT.

The rearrangement links TRBV10-3 to TRBJ2-7, with D tentatively TRBD1 (6 bases). Germline V gene lookup returns CDR1 ENHRY and CDR2 SYGVKD. The CDR3 covers 13 residues. Trimming removed 6 bases at V and 5 bases at J, with 14 bases between. The CDR3 coding sequence is TGTGCCATCAGGTCGCACGCAGGGGACGAGCAGTACTTC. This translates into CAIRSHAGDEQYF.

The V gene is TRBV12-3 or TRBV12-4, the J gene TRBJ2-2; D is perhaps TRBD1 (6 bases). This CDR3 is 15 amino acids long. V shed 2 bases and J shed 2 bases, with 9 bases lying between them. CDR3 nucleotides: TGTGCCAGCAGTTTATTGACAGGAAACACCGGGGAGCTGTTTTTT. Amino acids: CASSLLTGNTGELFF.

The V gene is TRBV12-3 or TRBV12-4, the J gene TRBJ1-1; maybe TRBD1 (5 bases). V was cut by 10 bases and J by 1 base, with 10 bases left in between. This CDR3 comprises 12 residues. CDR3 bases: TGTGCCATCCCGGACAAGAACACTGAAGCTTTCTTT. Amino acid sequence: CAIPDKNTEAFF.

This sequence joins TRBV3-1 and TRBJ2-5; D ambiguous. The V end lost 0 bases, the J end lost 5 bases, and 10 bases lay between the germline ends. The CDR3 contains 14 residues. Germline V gene data show CDR1 as LGHDT and CDR2 as YNNKEL (reference sequence). The CDR3 region is CASSQEGDLETQYF. The CDR3 region has the DNA TGTGCCAGCAGCCAAGAAGGAGATTTGGAGACCCAGTACTTC.

This clonotype was observed at least ten times. V and J are TRBV28 and TRBJ2-1; 10 bases are a match to TRBD2. Germline CDR1 and CDR2: MDHEN and SYDVKM. CDR3 length: 15 amino acids. V was clipped by 3 bases and J by 6 bases; unmatched bases: 5. CDR3 bases: TGTGCCAGCAGTTTCGGGCTAGCGGGAGTCAATGAGCAGTTCTTC. Its translation: CASSFGLAGVNEQFF.